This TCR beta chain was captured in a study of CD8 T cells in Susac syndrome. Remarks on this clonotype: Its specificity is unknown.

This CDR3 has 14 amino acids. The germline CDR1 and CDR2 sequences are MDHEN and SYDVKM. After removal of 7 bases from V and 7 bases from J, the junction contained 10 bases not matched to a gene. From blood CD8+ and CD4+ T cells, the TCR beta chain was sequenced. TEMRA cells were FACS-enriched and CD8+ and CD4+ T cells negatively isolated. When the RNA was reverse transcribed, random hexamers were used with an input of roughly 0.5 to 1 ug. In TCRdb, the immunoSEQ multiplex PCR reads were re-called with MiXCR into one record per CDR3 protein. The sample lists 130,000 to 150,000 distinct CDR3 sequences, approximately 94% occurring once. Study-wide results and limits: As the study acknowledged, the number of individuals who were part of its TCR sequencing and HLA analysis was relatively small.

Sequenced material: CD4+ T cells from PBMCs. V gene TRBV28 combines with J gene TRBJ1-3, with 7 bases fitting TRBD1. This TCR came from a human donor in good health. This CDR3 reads CASTVQGFRNTIYF. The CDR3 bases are TGTGCCAGCACCGTACAGGGGTTTAGGAACACCATATATTTT.